These 6 T cell receptor beta chains were all obtained from the same sample, sequenced in a study of control samples from healthy donors and cancer patients. Sequenced by immunoSEQ multiplex PCR; TCRdb stores in-frame clones only, minus some. The sample records 130,000 or so clones, 70% to 90% being singletons. Specimen: blood. Receptors originate from a man aged 45-65 years in good health.

V usage is TRBV18 and J usage is TRBJ2-2, with TRBD1 as a possible D gene (6 bases). V lost 2 bases, J lost 5 bases, and 21 bases lay in between. From germline, CDR1 is KGHSH and CDR2 LQKENI. The CDR3 totals 18 residues. CDR3 residues: CASSPWTLGNQGTGELFF. For the CDR3, the DNA is TGTGCCAGCTCACCATGGACTCTAGGCAACCAGGGGACCGGGGAGCTGTTTTTT.

The count of this clone is one. In nucleotides, the CDR3 is TGTGCCAGCAGTTTAGGGGTTCCGACAGCGAGGAGAGGCTACACCTTC. This translates into CASSLGVPTARRGYTF. The chain couples TRBV28 to TRBJ1-2, with D perhaps TRBD1 (5 bases). Germline V CDR1 and CDR2: MDHEN, SYDVKM. V lost 2 bases and J 8 bases, leaving 21 bases between the germline ends. The CDR3 is 16 residues long.

The chain combines TRBV6-1 with TRBJ2-1, with 9 bases lining up with TRBD2. CDR1 MNHNS and CDR2 SASEGT come from the germline V gene. CDR3 length equals 21 residues. V dropped 0 bases and J dropped 5; count of bases not matched to a gene: 20. CDR3 in amino acids: CASSEAPPSGLLAGIDNEQFF. The CDR3 bases are TGTGCCAGCAGTGAAGCCCCCCCCTCGGGCCTTCTAGCGGGGATTGACAATGAGCAGTTCTTC.

V gene TRBV5-6 combines with J gene TRBJ2-1; 15 positions match TRBD2. Looked up from germline, CDR1 is SGHDT and CDR2 is YYEEEE. With V trimmed by 4 bases and J by 0 bases, 5 bases remained unmatched. CDR3 length: 18 amino acids. The CDR3 nucleotides read TGTGCCAGCAGCCCGGGACTAGCGGGGGGTCCCTCCTACAATGAGCAGTTCTTC. Amino acid sequence: CASSPGLAGGPSYNEQFF.

The CDR3 here is CASRTRSGSTDTQYF. Written as DNA, the CDR3 is TGTGCCAGTCGTACCAGGTCGGGTAGCACAGATACGCAGTATTTT. This chain connects TRBV7-9 to TRBJ2-3; D is uncertain. Germline CDR1 and CDR2: SEHNR and FQNEAQ (reference sequence). Deletions cut 9 bases from V and 0 bases from J, with 16 bases between. The CDR3 is 15 amino acids.

This clone appeared a few times. This chain joins TRBV4-2 and TRBJ2-5; D might be TRBD1 (7 bases). Germline values: CDR1 LGHNA, CDR2 YNFKEQ. Trimming took off 0 bases at V and 7 bases at J, with 15 bases between the two ends. CDR3 length: 15 amino acids. CDR3 in amino acids: CASSQEEGAGVTQYF. CDR3 coding DNA: TGTGCCAGCAGCCAAGAGGAGGGGGCCGGGGTGACCCAGTACTTC.